This TCR beta chain was sequenced during a study of T cell responses to AZD1222 COVID-19 vaccine. On this clone: As yet, its antigen is unknown.

The study's findings and limits: Mostly white British, mostly female donors; authors suggested clonal diversity may be underestimated. Among AZD1222 vaccinees, only six were seropositive at baseline. Every sample of the repertoires postdated the peak T cell response.

The V end lost 6 bases, the J end lost 5 bases, and 22 bases lay between the germline ends. The CDR3 totals 16 residues. Germline V gene sequence: CDR1 LNHDA, CDR2 SQIVND (reference sequence). Profiling relied on immunoSEQ multiplex PCR, and the TCRdb table lists in-frame clones only, not all of them. This sample yields more than 100,000 clones, of which 75% to 90% are seen a single time; approximately 2.5% belongs to the top ten. The TCR sequence derives from an adult who received the AZD1222 COVID-19 vaccine. The chain joins TRBV19 to TRBJ1-2; D not resolved. The sample in question was peripheral blood, obtained 28 days after the second AZD1222 dose. CDR3: CASSATPLTDRYGYTF. CDR3 nucleotides: TGTGCCAGTAGCGCCACCCCCCTTACTGATCGTTATGGCTACACCTTC.